This T cell receptor beta chain originates from a study of PD-1 blockade in classical Hodgkin lymphoma. Study-wide results and limits: Newly diagnosed and completely responding patients shared comparable baseline diversity. Unlike CD8+ TCR diversity, which did not rise significantly by C4D1, CD4+ TCR diversity did. Causes of the repertoire differences remain undefined, possibly disease activity or prior therapy. Reports described newly diagnosed patients as having lower baseline TCR diversity than healthy donors.

On this clone itself: Its specificity is not known.

TCRdb keeps only in-frame clones here, not all; method: immunoSEQ multiplex PCR. The sample holds 75,000 to 100,000 clones; about four fifths are singletons and the top ten take about 16%. Every patient relapsed after autologous stem cell transplantation, and brentuximab vedotin exposure varied. This sequence was found in a human donor with classical Hodgkin lymphoma. The sequenced sample was peripheral blood mononuclear cells (PBMCs), obtained before the second cycle of nivolumab.

CDR3: CASSAGTSGSNEQFF. The CDR3 DNA reads TGTGCCAGCAGCGCAGGGACTAGCGGGAGTAATGAGCAGTTCTTC. The chain carries TRBV9 and TRBJ2-1; 14 bases are a match to TRBD2. CDR3 length equals 15 residues. CDR1 and CDR2 (germline): SGDLS, YYNGEE. With 3 bases clipped from V and 7 bases from J, the junction kept 3 bases outside the gene matches.